This T cell receptor (beta chain) was recorded in a study of identical twins. Study results and caveats: The authors noted that invariant MAIT and iNKT cells could partly confound zero-insertion analyses. Those out-of-frame alpha sequences shared by twins showed an excess of low generation probability. Within beta out-of-frame sequences, the excess sharing observed between twins was weaker.

With no exceptions, donors were healthy Caucasians. From the 5' RACE reads, TCRdb called clonotypes with MiXCR, one entry per CDR3 protein. The sample has 1.5 million to 2 million distinct CDR3 sequences, around 33% seen once; the top ten hold 0.25% to 0.3%. Only a few counts were recorded for this clonotype. What it binds is unknown. Germline-derived CDR1 and CDR2 are SGHRS and YFSETQ. The CDR3 contains 14 residues. V was cut by 5 bases and J by 3 bases, with 11 bases left in between. The chain recombines TRBV5-1 with TRBJ1-4; a possible D gene is TRBD1 (5 bases). The material sequenced was cord blood. This TCR derives from a newborn girl in good health. The CDR3 spells CASRKGSPNEKLFF. CDR3 sequence (DNA): TGCGCCAGCAGGAAGGGGTCCCCTAATGAAAAACTGTTTTTT. Variable domain in full (rest from reference TRBV5-1 and TRBJ1-4): KAGVTQTPRYLIKTRGQQVTLSCSPISGHRSVSWYQQTPGQGLQFLFEYFSETQRNKGNFPGRFSGRQFSNSRSEMNVSTLELGDSALYLCASRKGSPNEKLFFGSGTQLSVL.